Listed here are 19 T cell receptor beta chains from one sample, sequenced in a study of blood T cell repertoires in COVID-19. The table came from immunoSEQ multiplex PCR; TCRdb's copy has only in-frame clones and leaves some out. This sample has 410,000 or so clones; around 89% occur once, and the top ten carry roughly 1.6%. Specimen: peripheral blood. The receptors shown here come from a woman aged 40 to 49 with COVID-19, enrolled during active disease.

This sequence joins TRBV27 and TRBJ1-1, with 7 bases fitting TRBD1. This CDR3 comprises 17 residues. Germline V gene lookup returns CDR1 MNHEY and CDR2 SMNVEV (reference sequence). V shed 0 bases and J 6 bases; nucleotides not matched to a gene: 13. The CDR3, as DNA: TGTGCCAGCAGTTTATCCCGGAACGACAGGGTCGGCGCTGAAGCTTTCTTT. As protein: CASSLSRNDRVGAEAFF.

The chain recombines TRBV5-1 with TRBJ1-1; D remains ambiguous. CDR1 is SGHRS, CDR2 YFSETQ, per germline. The CDR3 is 14 amino acids. The V gene lost 5 bases and the J gene lost 1 base, with 12 bases spanning the gap. The CDR3 sequence: CASSSGSGNTEAFF. The CDR3 DNA reads TGCGCCAGCAGTTCGGGGTCGGGGAACACTGAAGCTTTCTTT.

This clone was recorded only once. The rearrangement joins TRBV5-1 to TRBJ2-2, with 8 bases that match TRBD2. This CDR3 has 15 amino acids. Per the germline V gene, CDR1 is SGHRS and CDR2 is YFSETQ. Trimming removed 6 bases from V and 5 bases from J; junction bases left unmatched: 9. The CDR3 DNA is TGCGCCAGCACGAGCGGGAGTATGGCGACCGGGGAGCTGTTTTTT. It encodes CASTSGSMATGELFF.

J is TRBJ1-6 and V is TRBV4-3; D gene uncertain. The CDR3 has 14 residues. Between the trimmed V and J ends, which lost 0 bases and 6 bases, there was a span of 6 bases. Germline CDR1 reads LGHNA; CDR2 reads YSLEER. CDR3 sequence reads: CASSQDLPNSPLHF. DNA of the CDR3: TGCGCCAGCAGCCAAGACCTTCCTAATTCACCCCTCCACTTT.

The chain is built from TRBV5-5 and TRBJ2-7; 8 nucleotides agree with TRBD1. This CDR3 contains 18 residues. Germline lookup yields CDR1 SGHKS and CDR2 YYEKEE (reference sequence). V lost 0 bases, J lost 2 bases, and 13 bases stayed unmatched. The CDR3 loop is CASSLVTQWTGNPYEQYF. The CDR3 nucleotides are TGTGCCAGCAGCTTGGTAACACAGTGGACAGGGAACCCCTACGAGCAGTACTTC.

The V and J genes are TRBV5-4 and TRBJ1-6, with D tentatively TRBD1 (5 bases). Germline lookup yields CDR1 SGHNT and CDR2 YYREEE (reference sequence). The CDR3 has 17 amino acids. Deletions cut 1 base from V and 1 base from J, with 12 bases between. CDR3 bases: TGTGCCAGCAGCTTGTATGGGGGGAGGTCCTATAATTCACCCCTCCACTTT. Residues: CASSLYGGRSYNSPLHF.

J is TRBJ2-2 and V is TRBV6-5, with D unclear. The CDR3 runs 16 residues. V was clipped by 0 bases and J by 2 bases, with 10 bases between them. The germline V gene has CDR1 MNHEY and CDR2 SVGAGI. This CDR3 is CASSYSGDHNTGELFF. In DNA, the CDR3 is TGTGCCAGCAGTTACTCGGGCGACCACAACACCGGGGAGCTGTTTTTT.

This clone occurred once. The rearrangement joins TRBV2 to TRBJ2-4, with D perhaps TRBD2 (5 bases). CDR3 length: 16 amino acids. Trimming took 4 bases from V and 1 from J, leaving 14 bases between them. CDR1 is SNHLY, CDR2 FYNNEI, per germline. CDR3 amino acids: CASSAGAWEAKNIQYF. The CDR3, as DNA: TGTGCCAGCAGTGCAGGTGCCTGGGAGGCCAAAAACATTCAGTACTTC.

The chain uses TRBV7-3 and TRBJ2-7, with D possibly matching TRBD2 (5 bases). The V gene lost 3 bases and the J gene lost 6 bases, with 12 bases spanning the gap. The CDR3 has 13 residues. Germline CDR1 reads SGHTA; CDR2 reads FQGTGA. In DNA, the CDR3 is TGTGCCAGCAGCTTCGGAGCGGCCGCCGAGCAGTACTTC. It translates to CASSFGAAAEQYF.

The CDR3 DNA follows: TGTGCCAGCAGCTTGGTTTCCGGGAGGGGCTACAATGAGCAGTTCTTC. This sequence encodes CASSLVSGRGYNEQFF. The chain carries TRBV5-4 and TRBJ2-1, with 8 bases matching TRBD2. The germline gives CDR1 SGHNT, CDR2 YYREEE (reference sequence). The J segment lost 3 bases and the V segment lost 0 bases, leaving 5 bases of the junction unmatched. This CDR3 has 16 amino acids.

J is TRBJ1-5 and V is TRBV19; 10 nucleotides match TRBD1. The germline V gene encodes CDR1 LNHDA and CDR2 SQIVND (reference sequence). V was pared by 3 bases and J by 3 bases, with 5 bases of the junction left unmatched. The CDR3 totals 16 residues. The CDR3 is CASSIYGTGANQPQHF. As DNA, the CDR3 is TGTGCCAGTAGTATTTACGGGACAGGGGCCAATCAGCCCCAGCATTTT.

The rearrangement joins TRBV11-2 to TRBJ1-1; no firm D call. Germline V gene sequence: CDR1 SGHAT, CDR2 FQNNGV. The CDR3 is made up of 12 amino acids. V gave up 2 bases and J gave up 3 bases, with 4 bases separating them. CDR3 amino acids: CASSLRDTEAFF. The CDR3 nucleotides read TGTGCCAGCAGCTTAAGAGACACTGAAGCTTTCTTT.

This chain connects TRBV6-6 to TRBJ1-5, with TRBD1 as a possible D gene (5 bases). The CDR3 sequence is 16 residues long. Germline V gives CDR1 MNHNY, CDR2 SVGAGI (reference sequence). V was shortened by 7 bases and J by 10 bases, with 26 bases between the two germline ends. The CDR3 DNA reads TGTGCCAGCAAAAACCTGATCGGGGGGTCTTTAGATCCCCAGCATTTT. Protein sequence: CASKNLIGGSLDPQHF.

The chain uses TRBV5-4 and TRBJ2-3, with 14 bases that match TRBD2. With V trimmed by 1 base and J by 9 bases, 4 bases remained unmatched. The CDR3 has 15 residues. Germline-derived CDR1 and CDR2 are SGHNT and YYREEE (reference sequence). The CDR3 region has the DNA TGTGCCAGCAGCTTGCCGGGACTAGCGGGGGCGACGCAGTATTTT. It encodes CASSLPGLAGATQYF.

The chain couples TRBV19 to TRBJ2-5; tentative D call: TRBD1 (5 bases). CDR1 is LNHDA and CDR2 is SQIVND in the germline V gene (reference sequence). This CDR3 has 15 amino acids. V dropped 1 base and J dropped 4 bases, with 13 bases sitting between them. Written as DNA, the CDR3 is TGTGCCAGTAGTATAGGCAGGGTAATTGGAGAGACCCAGTACTTC. Its protein is CASSIGRVIGETQYF.

The V call is TRBV19, the J call TRBJ2-1, with TRBD1 as a possible D gene (6 bases). The CDR3 is 14 residues long. From germline, CDR1 is LNHDA and CDR2 SQIVND (reference sequence). Deletions cut 1 base from V and 4 bases from J, with 8 bases between. The CDR3 protein is CASSIGDTYNEQFF. The CDR3 DNA sequence: TGTGCCAGTAGTATAGGGGACACTTACAATGAGCAGTTCTTC.

The chain has TRBV7-2 and TRBJ1-1; D remains ambiguous. Germline assignment: CDR1 SGHTA and CDR2 FQGNSA. The germline V and J ends were trimmed by 4 bases and 1 base, with 16 bases remaining between them. The CDR3 is 16 residues long. The CDR3 sequence is CASSSRLKTGNTEAFF. The CDR3 nucleotides are TGTGCCAGCAGCTCGAGGTTGAAGACTGGGAACACTGAAGCTTTCTTT.

This sequence joins TRBV19 and TRBJ1-4; a weak D match, TRBD1 (6 bases). Per germline, CDR1 LNHDA and CDR2 SQIVND (reference sequence). The V end lost 3 bases, the J end lost 10 bases, and 15 bases lay between the germline ends. The CDR3 is 14 amino acids. The CDR3 sequence is CASSIKGDKPKLFF. The CDR3 region has the DNA TGTGCCAGTAGTATCAAGGGGGACAAGCCAAAACTGTTTTTT.

The chain uses TRBV7-2 and TRBJ2-1, with TRBD2 matching 10 bases. The CDR3 is 14 residues long. CDR1 is SGHTA, CDR2 FQGNSA, per germline. V shed 5 bases and J 5 bases; nucleotides not matched to a gene: 3. CDR3 nucleotide sequence: TGTGCCAGCAGCCCGGGACTAGCGAACAATGAGCAGTTCTTC. Protein sequence: CASSPGLANNEQFF.